Sequencing of this T cell receptor (beta chain) was carried out in a study of cytomegalovirus exposure and HLA in healthy donors (dated by TCRdb to the late 2010s). Context from the whole study: According to an earlier analysis of 450 to 650 of the donors, 150 million to 200 million T cells yielded roughly 110 million unique TCR beta sequences and less than 300 Gb of sequence data. An early release covering roughly 600 HLA-typed donors comprised approximately 290 gigabases of sequencing data and tens of millions of unique TCR sequences. Among the roughly 400 genotyped donors, more than 70% belonged to the genetic ancestry cluster associated with self-reported Caucasian donors. The study aimed to test whether signatures of past pathogen exposure could be identified by cataloging public T cell receptors. The T cell repertoires of 666 subjects were profiled by immunosequencing and related to cytomegalovirus serostatus. Besides the first cohort of roughly 660 subjects, a separate validation cohort made up of 120 different subjects was used. High-throughput TCR immunosequencing, statistical association of individual TCRs with disease status, and machine learning were combined to predict cytomegalovirus infection status. A later analysis re-analyzed previously published TCR beta repertoires from 500 to 700 donors and added high-resolution HLA genotyping to study TCR occurrence patterns. The later analysis used no new phenotypic data to find candidate immune exposures, relying instead on TCR beta sequences and their occurrence across donors. An earlier analysis of roughly 580 of the donors used high-throughput TCR beta sequencing to judge whether each TCR beta V gene segment behaved as functional or pseudogenic. Donor age, sex, ethnicity and CMV serostatus were collected together with the repertoire data. In a later genetic analysis, genome-wide SNP genotypes for 398 of the 666 donors were used, and that subset was treated as a discovery cohort. All discovery cohort repertoires had been generated using a single sequencing platform. HLA typing covered class I and class II loci at four-digit resolution. Typing coverage differed by locus: A, B, C, DRB1 and DQB1 were typed in about 620-630 donors, DQA1 in about 500, DPA1 in around 610, and DPB1 in about 450. About 5 DR-DQ haplotypes were handled as single units for association and clustering, since linkage in the cohort was strong. Across 300 to 400 genotyped donors of the cohort, an average of roughly 230,000 unique TCR beta nucleotide sequences per donor were sequenced, and around 19% of those sequences were non-productive. General findings and caveats noted by the study authors: This cohort had only TCR beta chains sequenced, and the lack of alpha or paired-chain data limited which features could be detected. Several of the top co-occurrence clusters appeared to be linked to parvovirus B19, influenza, CMV and Epstein-Barr virus, according to a later analysis. CMV serostatus was the only immune exposure information available for the cohort. A later analysis found that HLA-associated TCR beta chains were more clonally expanded and had lower generation probabilities than equally common non-associated chains. In an earlier analysis of about 550 of the donors, most TCR beta V segments were observed in productive rearrangements about 90% or about 30% of the time, broadly matching IMGT annotations. A later genetic analysis associated a missense DCLRE1C variant with V-gene and J-gene trimming of TCR beta chains, and an independent cohort replicated the association. It was suggested by the authors that the approach could potentially be generalized to other disease states and immunological phenotypes. In vitro tests confirmed that a few of the cytomegalovirus-associated TCR beta chains recognize cytomegalovirus antigens. Presence/absence analyses assumed roughly uniform sequencing depth across donors, an assumption that may not hold. While some public TCRs were present in many individuals, most TCR sequences turned up only very rarely across donors. Linkage disequilibrium might explain the correlated functional status among segregating V segments, but an unknown experimental factor could not be excluded. Because HLA typing was unavailable for some donors at each locus, only the typed subset was used in association tests. A later analysis associated about 17,000 TCR beta sequences with specific HLA alleles at a false discovery rate of 0.05. Some IMGT-functional V segments, including TRBV6-2 and TRBV6-3, could not be told apart with the 87-base-pair reads, so those segments were excluded. A later analysis found that most CMV-associated TCR beta chains appeared HLA-restricted, with HLA associations seemingly driven largely by CMV exposure. The earlier analysis of 587 of the donors excluded roughly 17 rarely observed V segments, including chromosome 9 orphons, because counts were too low. A further reported finding was that TCR beta sequences accurately predicted the HLA-A and HLA-B alleles for most subjects in the first cohort. A total of 150 to 200 TCR beta chains were listed by the study as associated with cytomegalovirus. The classifier was reported to diagnose cytomegalovirus status with high specificity and sensitivity in both the original cohort and the validation cohort. A cluster of highly shared sequence variants was judged likely to be a technical artifact of the sequencing pipeline. When HLA alleles, especially DR and DQ, strongly co-occurred, TCR associations were difficult to assign to individual alleles. A later genetic analysis reported fewer N-insertions in productive TCRs among donors in an Asian-associated ancestry cluster than the roughly 700-donor mean. In a later analysis, TCR association rates were found to vary across HLA loci, with the most associated TCRs seen for DRB1 alleles and the fewest for HLA-C alleles.

CDR1 and CDR2, per the germline V gene (reference sequence), are SEHNR and FQNEAQ. The V end loses 1 base and the J end loses 3 bases, and a stretch of 7 bases separates them. From cysteine to phenylalanine, the CDR3 is 13 amino acids long. Left in the record is the CDR3 DNA by itself, 39 bases read in frame from the first base. Libraries came from the immunoSEQ multiplex PCR assay. For the multiplex PCR, a mixture combining 60 forward primers for TCR Vbeta segments and 13 reverse primers for TCR Jbeta segments was used. Amplification of the CDR3 region of rearranged TCR beta genes was performed with a multiplex PCR assay on genomic DNA. The amplified TCR beta libraries were sequenced on the Illumina HiSeq System as 87-base-pair reads. The paper's processing steps were these. A later analysis counted some 74 million unique TCR beta chains across the 666 repertoires, and some 11 million of these chains were shared by at least two donors. Raw reads were error-corrected and collapsed into unique sequences by a nearest-neighbor algorithm in which closely related sequences were merged to remove PCR and sequencing errors. V, D and J gene segments were assigned by aligning CDR3 sequences to IMGT reference sequences. Each retained sequence needed at least a six-nucleotide match to both a V gene segment and a J gene segment. Rearrangements were classified as productive when the CDR3 lacked stop codons and remained in frame with V and J, and all other rearrangements were classified as non-productive. Following IMGT convention, CDR3 was defined as the stretch from the second conserved V-encoded cysteine to the conserved J-encoded phenylalanine. The earlier analysis of more than 450 of the donors excluded sequences that lacked an unambiguous match to a single V gene segment. An earlier analysis of just under 600 of the donors called V segments functional above 56.7% productive rearrangements and segregating when the between-donor standard deviation exceeded 5%. A statistical classification framework was built to diagnose cytomegalovirus status from the catalog of TCR beta chain sequences. In a later analysis, TCR nucleotide sequences were compared against IMGT/GENE-DB human TR gene sequences so that V and J genes could be assigned. The TCRdist pipeline was used in a later analysis to assign CDR3 sequences and most-parsimonious VDJ recombination scenarios. In a later analysis, each TCR beta chain was defined by its CDR3 amino acid sequence together with its V-gene family, and reads without a unique V-gene family were excluded. As a way to deal with suspected cross-contamination and a sequencing artifact, a later analysis dropped 450 to 700 nucleotide sequences that were highly shared and had low generation probability. A later analysis calculated a clonal expansion index for each public chain from normalized within-repertoire ranks of inferred template counts. A later analysis computed generation probabilities with a VDJ recombination model fitted to out-of-frame rearrangements, and checked the results against IGoR. A later analysis scored TCR-TCR, TCR-HLA and TCR-CMV co-occurrence with hypergeometric tests, applying a repertoire-size bias correction to TCR pairs. A later analysis estimated false discovery rates by permuting HLA or CMV assignments 20 times. In a later analysis, co-occurring TCRs were grouped using DBSCAN, with TCRdist sequence similarity added in when clustering inside HLA-allele-positive subsets. For co-occurrence clustering, repertoires with fewer than 30,000 or more than 120,000 public chains were excluded, along with five or six repertoires with anomalous nucleotide sharing. Here the immuneACCESS table is served through TCRdb, limited to in-frame sequences with V and J called. Missing clones are a known gap in these copies; in checked studies unresolved V genes cover under half, and the rest lacks a known reason. Clonal size and the V and J genes are those of that table, whereas D and trimming came from the DNA. The sample profile shows about 230,000 clones; about 85% of them were found once. In total, the top ten clones hold 0.24% of the sample.

A note on this clone: Its antigen remains undetermined. One base away there is no much larger clone; base qualities are not given.

The cohort comprised some 700 healthy bone marrow donors. At the time of sampling, every cohort member was nominally healthy, though immune exposures that went unrecorded were likely present. The donor was CMV seronegative and belonged to the group of around 350 seronegative cohort members. Every donor gave a peripheral blood sample, and the peripheral blood mononuclear cells from that sample were used for TCR beta sequencing. Genomic DNA was extracted from the blood cell samples with the Qiagen DNeasy Blood Extraction Kit. The sample was PBMCs. The rearranged chain carries TRBV7-9 and TRBJ2-7; the D gene assignment is ambiguous. The origin of this receptor is a girl aged 2-10 years in good health and CMV-seronegative. In nucleotide form, the sequence is TGTGCCAGCAGCTTAGATATATTCTACGAGCAGTACTTC. Protein translation: CASSLDIFYEQYF.